This T cell receptor (beta chain) was sequenced during a study of shared clonotypes between healthy human individuals. Concerning this clone: Its matching antigen is unknown.

The CDR3 extends over 15 amino acids. The V gene's germline CDR1 is SGHAT and CDR2 FQNNGV. Unmatched junction bases numbered 5, after V lost 4 bases and J lost 9 bases. The CD4+ fraction was divided into a CD45RA+ naive subset and a CD45RA-negative memory subset. On sorted subsets, replicate PCRs used roughly 190 ng DNA, or tens of thousands of T cell genomes. Only in-frame clones appear in the TCRdb table, and some are missing; sequencing was by immunoSEQ multiplex PCR. The data hold some 1.4 million clones, with 95% to 97% observed a single time. General study findings and limits: Estimated clonotype richness was generally higher in naive than memory subsets.

The V gene is TRBV11-2, the J gene TRBJ2-1, with TRBD2 identical over 14 bases. The sequenced material came from naive CD4+ T cells sorted from blood. The subset here: CD45RA+ positively selected. This clonotype originated in a man aged 25-40 years in good health. The CDR3 sequence: CASSSTSGGVGEQFF. CDR3 bases: TGTGCCAGCAGCTCGACTAGCGGGGGGGTCGGTGAGCAGTTCTTC.